This T cell receptor (beta chain) derives from a study of blood T cell repertoires in COVID-19. For the study at large: COVID-19 samples, acute and convalescent, were from the United States, Italy and Spain. The analysed material was cDNA or gDNA that came from T cells, B-cell-depleted T cells, or PBMCs.

V shed 3 bases and J shed 3 bases, with 18 bases lying between them. Germline-derived CDR1 and CDR2 are DFQATT and SNEGSKA (reference sequence). The CDR3 loop spans 15 amino acids. Repertoires were generated with immunoSEQ multiplex PCR, while TCRdb's copy carries only in-frame clones and drops some. This sample carries just over 150,000 clones, about 85% of them seen once, and the ten largest clones take roughly 3%. The TCR comes from a human donor with acute or convalescent COVID-19. The donor label of this sample is uncertain. The material sequenced was peripheral blood. V is TRBV20-1 and J is TRBJ2-7, with D unclear. The CDR3 region is CSASIRHRSLYEQYF. CDR3 nucleotide sequence: TGCAGTGCTAGTATCCGGCACCGGAGTCTCTACGAGCAGTACTTC.